This is a list of T cell receptor beta chains from one sample in a study of T cell repertoires in cytomegalovirus infection. TCRdb reprocessed the reads with MiXCR, giving one entry per CDR3 protein. Among around 230,000 distinct CDR3 sequences listed, approximately 7% were seen once. Material for sequencing was PBMCs. These receptors originate from a human donor in good health (CMV status not recorded). Some clones in this sample may be carry-over from other donors' samples. The conserved cysteine and the conserved F or W are not part of the CDR3 here.

v_gene	j_gene	CDR3aa
TRBV29-1	TRBJ1-1	SVAIGYTEAF
TRBV9	TRBJ2-1	ASSVEGGQANEQF
TRBV19	TRBJ1-5	ASVPSGNQPQH
TRBV11-2	TRBJ2-7	ASSLALDNSYEQY
TRBV7-9	TRBJ2-2	ASSLMTGNTGELF
TRBV7-2	TRBJ2-2	ASKWGASNTGELF
TRBV7-2	TRBJ1-2	ASSLERGGYT
TRBV29-1	TRBJ2-7	SVELWGSSRDPSSYEQY
TRBV7-2	TRBJ2-3	ASSFGWTSPDTQY
TRBV7-9	TRBJ2-2	ASSFRGYGELF
TRBV7-2	TRBJ1-4	ASSGGGEKLF
TRBV7-2	TRBJ1-1	ASSNRVENTEAF
TRBV28	TRBJ2-1	ASSLDLAGVYNEQF
TRBV20-1	TRBJ2-3	SARWGDRGTQY
TRBV4-1	TRBJ1-6	ASSQGPPEDRMGSPLH
TRBV10-3	TRBJ2-1	AISESSENYNEQF
TRBV7-2	TRBJ1-5	ASSFRGDQPQH